The 18 T cell receptor beta chains given below trace back to one sample, sequenced in a study of graft-versus-host responses after intestinal transplantation. The method was immunoSEQ multiplex PCR; TCRdb's version includes in-frame clones alone and lacks a portion of them. This sample has some 100,000 clones; approximately 84% occur once, and the top ten carry around 0.98%. What these receptors recognize is not known. Here the sequenced sample was unstimulated CD4+ T cells sorted from spleen or lymph node cells, taken before transplant. The source is a human donor who was the organ donor for an intestinal transplant.

This chain links TRBV19 with TRBJ1-5, with D perhaps matching TRBD1 (5 bases). This CDR3 comprises 14 residues. Germline assignment: CDR1 LNHDA and CDR2 SQIVND (reference sequence). V lost 10 bases to trimming and J lost 0 bases, with 13 bases between them. DNA of the CDR3: TGTGCCACAAACAGGCTTTATAGCAATCAGCCCCAGCATTTT. This translates into CATNRLYSNQPQHF.

The V gene is TRBV10-3, the J gene TRBJ2-3, with D perhaps matching TRBD1 (5 bases). Germline assignment: CDR1 ENHRY and CDR2 SYGVKD. V was pared by 6 bases and J by 2 bases, with 12 bases between. CDR3 length equals 14 residues. CDR3 sequence: CAISRTSPTDTQYF. Written as DNA, the CDR3 is TGTGCCATCAGCCGGACATCCCCCACAGATACGCAGTATTTT.

This chain uses TRBV11-2 with TRBJ2-3; D may be TRBD1 (6 bases). Germline V gives CDR1 SGHAT, CDR2 FQNNGV. CDR3 size: 15 residues. With 4 bases removed from V and 2 bases from J, the gap between germline ends came to 13 bases. The DNA for the CDR3 is TGTGCCAGCAGCTCCCCGGGACACCTCACAGATACGCAGTATTTT. It codes for CASSSPGHLTDTQYF.

This clone was recorded once. This chain uses TRBV6-1 with TRBJ1-5; D is undetermined. Germline V gene lookup returns CDR1 MNHNS and CDR2 SASEGT. This CDR3 spans 14 amino acids. The V and J ends lost 5 bases and 0 bases respectively, with 8 bases between them. CDR3 nucleotides: TGTGCCAGCAGTAACTTGAATAGCAATCAGCCCCAGCATTTT. Protein: CASSNLNSNQPQHF.

The J gene is TRBJ2-3, the V gene TRBV9; 7 bases are a match to TRBD2. V trimming: 3 bases; J trimming: 2 bases; junction bases outside the gene matches: 12. Germline assignment: CDR1 SGDLS and CDR2 YYNGEE. The CDR3 has 17 residues. For the CDR3, the DNA is TGTGCCAGCAGCGCGGAAGATGGGGGGGGATTCACAGATACGCAGTATTTT. It specifies CASSAEDGGGFTDTQYF.

The gene calls are TRBV28 and TRBJ1-5; D is perhaps TRBD1 (6 bases). The germline CDR1 and CDR2 sequences are MDHEN and SYDVKM. V dropped 6 bases and J dropped 4 bases, with 10 bases sitting between them. The CDR3 is 13 residues long. Here the CDR3 reads CASRITGNQPQHF. For the CDR3, the DNA is TGTGCCAGCAGGATTACAGGGAATCAGCCCCAGCATTTT.

This chain connects TRBV19 to TRBJ2-6, with 9 bases aligning to TRBD1. The CDR3 has 18 residues. Germline loops: CDR1 LNHDA, CDR2 SQIVND (reference sequence). The V gene end was trimmed by 4 bases and the J gene end by 0 bases; junction bases not matched to a gene: 7. CDR3 in DNA: TGTGCCAGTAGTAGCGGGGGACAGGGTTCCTCTGGGGCCAACGTCCTGACTTTC. Its protein product is CASSSGGQGSSGANVLTF.

The chain links TRBV6-1 to TRBJ1-2, with 9 bases lining up with TRBD1. Germline trimming cut 6 bases from V and 8 bases from J; bases unmatched to any gene: 7. This CDR3 has 13 residues. Germline CDR1 reads MNHNS; CDR2 reads SASEGT. The CDR3 protein is CASRDRGSWGYTF. In DNA form, the CDR3 reads TGTGCCAGCAGGGACAGGGGCAGCTGGGGCTACACCTTC.

This chain connects TRBV7-2 to TRBJ2-7; no clear D gene. The ends were cut back, 5 bases at V and 1 base at J, with 3 bases in the middle. This CDR3 is 11 amino acids long. The germline gives CDR1 SGHTA, CDR2 FQGNSA. The CDR3 region is CASSASYEQYF. CDR3 nucleotide sequence: TGTGCCAGCAGCGCGTCCTACGAGCAGTACTTC.

Worth noting for this clone: The junction and the germline gene differ at one end; a read error may be behind it. This sequence joins TRBV27 and TRBJ2-2; tentatively, D is TRBD2 (6 bases). The CDR3 length is 16 residues. Germline V gene lookup returns CDR1 MNHEY and CDR2 SMNVEV (reference sequence). The CDR3 DNA is TGTGCCAGCAGTCTCATAGGCGGGGACGAACACCGGGGAGCTGTTTTT. Protein: CASSLIGGDEHRGAVF.

The chain combines TRBV5-4 with TRBJ1-2; no clear D gene. This CDR3 is built from 14 residues. Per the germline V gene, CDR1 is SGHNT and CDR2 is YYREEE (reference sequence). Trimming left V 3 bases short and J 4 bases short, with 13 bases between. The DNA of the CDR3 is TGTGCCAGCAGCTCGATCACACCTAGCTATGGCTACACCTTC. Translated, it gives CASSSITPSYGYTF. The full variable domain, its missing parts supplied by reference TRBV5-4 and TRBJ1-2, is ETGVTQSPTHLIKTRGQQVTLRCSSQSGHNTVSWYQQALGQGPQFIFQYYREEENGRGNFPPRFSGLQFPNYSSELNVNALELDDSALYLCASSSITPSYGYTFGSGTRLTVV.

The gene calls are TRBV19 and TRBJ2-5; weak D call: TRBD1 (6 bases). This CDR3 spans 15 amino acids. Trimming removed 4 bases from V and 5 bases from J, with 17 bases in between. Germline values: CDR1 LNHDA, CDR2 SQIVND (reference sequence). CDR3 bases: TGTGCCAGTAGTAGAGGGGACACTACGGGGGAGACCCAGTACTTC. Encoded protein: CASSRGDTTGETQYF. The full variable domain, its missing parts supplied by reference TRBV19 and TRBJ2-5, is DGGITQSPKYLFRKEGQNVTLSCEQNLNHDAMYWYRQDPGQGLRLIYYSQIVNDFQKGDIAEGYSVSREKKESFPLTVTSAQKNPTAFYLCASSRGDTTGETQYFGPGTRLLVL.

The chain joins TRBV6-1 to TRBJ1-2, with D maybe TRBD1 (6 bases). The CDR3 sequence is 12 residues long. Between the trimmed V and J ends, which lost 6 bases and 6 bases, there was a span of 11 bases. The germline V gene encodes CDR1 MNHNS and CDR2 SASEGT. DNA of the CDR3: TGTGCCAGCAGCCGTACAGGGAATGGCTACACCTTC. Amino acids: CASSRTGNGYTF.

The chain employs TRBV6-5 and TRBJ2-5; perhaps TRBD2 as D (6 bases). The CDR3 length is 15 residues. Germline values: CDR1 MNHEY, CDR2 SVGAGI. The ends were cut back, 6 bases at V and 2 bases at J, with 16 bases in the middle. Written as DNA, the CDR3 is TGTGCCAGCAGGCGGGACTTTTTCCCACAAGAGACCCAGTACTTC. Amino acid sequence: CASRRDFFPQETQYF.

The gene calls are TRBV27 and TRBJ2-1; 9 nucleotides line up with TRBD1. The CDR3 has 16 amino acids. Germline V gene lookup returns CDR1 MNHEY and CDR2 SMNVEV (reference sequence). V lost 3 bases, J lost 6 bases, and 9 bases stayed unmatched. The chain's CDR3 is CASSFLRGTGSNEQFF. DNA of the CDR3: TGTGCCAGCAGTTTCCTTCGGGGGACAGGGAGCAATGAGCAGTTCTTC.

The chain joins TRBV9 to TRBJ2-1; D call uncertain. The length of the CDR3 is 15 residues. Germline V lookup: CDR1 SGDLS, CDR2 YYNGEE. The V and J ends lost 2 bases and 3 bases respectively, with 12 bases between them. In nucleotides, the CDR3 is TGTGCCAGCAGCGTCCGGCCAGAAGGCTACAATGAGCAGTTCTTC. It translates to CASSVRPEGYNEQFF.

The chain combines TRBV27 with TRBJ2-3; perhaps TRBD2 as D (6 bases). The CDR3 is 14 residues long. The ends were cut back, 0 bases at V and 5 bases at J, with 9 bases in the middle. The germline V gene has CDR1 MNHEY and CDR2 SMNVEV (reference sequence). The CDR3 region is CASSLSTGVDTQYF. For the CDR3, the DNA is TGTGCCAGCAGTTTATCGACGGGAGTAGATACGCAGTATTTT.

The rearrangement joins TRBV10-2 to TRBJ2-1; 10 nucleotides match TRBD2. CDR1 is WSHSY and CDR2 is SAAADI in the germline V gene. This CDR3 region has 14 residues. V dropped 6 bases and J dropped 3; count of bases not matched to a gene: 2. CDR3 residues: CASRGLANYNEQFF. The CDR3 nucleotides are TGCGCCAGCAGGGGACTAGCGAACTACAATGAGCAGTTCTTC.